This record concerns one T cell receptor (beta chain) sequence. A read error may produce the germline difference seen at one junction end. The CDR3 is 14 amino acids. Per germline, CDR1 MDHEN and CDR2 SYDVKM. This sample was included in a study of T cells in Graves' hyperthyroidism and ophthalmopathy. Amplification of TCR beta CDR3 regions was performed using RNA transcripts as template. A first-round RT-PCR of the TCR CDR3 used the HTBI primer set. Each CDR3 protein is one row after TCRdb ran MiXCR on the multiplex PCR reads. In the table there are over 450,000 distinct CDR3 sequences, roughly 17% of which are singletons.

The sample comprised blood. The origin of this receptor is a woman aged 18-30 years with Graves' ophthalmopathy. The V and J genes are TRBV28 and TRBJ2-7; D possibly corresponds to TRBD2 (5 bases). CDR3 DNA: TGTGCCAGCAGTTTATGGGGAGAACCCTACGAGGAGTACTTC. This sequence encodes CASSLWGEPYEEYF.